The 3 T cell receptor beta chains given below trace back to one sample, sequenced in a study of blood T cells in healthy people across ages (dated by TCRdb to the mid-2010s). Library preparation employed 5' RACE. Sequencing took place on an Illumina HiSeq 2500. A second PCR of roughly 7 to 11 cycles was performed with a sample-barcoded 5' primer and a J-beta primer mix. TCRdb cleaned the public reads at Q25 with fastp, built clones with MiXCR and kept in-frame beta chains. Duplicate CDR3 protein sequences are folded into a single record with the most common DNA and genes. The sample data list 760,000 or so distinct CDR3 sequences, and roughly 25% of these were observed just once. Of the sample, roughly 9% is held by the ten largest clones. These same data were also listed under a study on T cells of mothers and their children.

What was sequenced was blood. These receptors all stem from a boy aged 5 to 17 in good health.

This sequence joins TRBV19 and TRBJ2-2; D uncertain. This CDR3 is 13 amino acids long. V lost 4 bases to trimming and J lost 5 bases, with 8 bases between them. In germline, CDR1 is LNHDA, CDR2 SQIVND (reference sequence). The CDR3 here is CASSRTGTGELFF. The CDR3 DNA is TGTGCCAGTAGTAGAACTGGTACCGGGGAGCTGTTTTTT.

The CDR3 DNA reads as TGTGCCGGCCTTACACCCATAACTAATGAGCAGTTCTTC. Amino acids: CAGLTPITNEQFF. The rearrangement uses TRBV2 and TRBJ2-1, with no clear D. The CDR3 has 13 residues. V was pared by 11 bases and J by 7 bases, with 18 bases between. Germline CDR1 reads SNHLY; CDR2 reads FYNNEI.

The chain employs TRBV18 and TRBJ1-3; 7 bases are shared with TRBD1. The CDR3 covers 17 residues. Germline CDR1 and CDR2: KGHSH and LQKENI. After removal of 1 base from V and 0 bases from J, the junction contained 6 bases not matched to a gene. CDR3 nucleotide sequence: TGTGCCAGCTCACCACGGGGACAGCCCTTCTCTGGAAACACCATATATTTT. This translates into CASSPRGQPFSGNTIYF. Full variable domain (remainder filled in from reference TRBV18 and TRBJ1-3): NAGVMQNPRHLVRRRGQEARLRCSPMKGHSHVYWYRQLPEEGLKFMVYLQKENIIDESGMPKERFSAEFPKEGPSILRIQQVVRGDSAAYFCASSPRGQPFSGNTIYFGEGSWLTVV.